This record concerns one T cell receptor (beta chain) sequence. These data come from a study of blood T cell repertoires in COVID-19. At the level of the study: The origin of the acute and convalescent COVID-19 samples was the United States, Italy and Spain.

How the authors handled the data: The authors estimated nucleated cell counts from reference gene primer amplification. Produced via immunoSEQ multiplex PCR; TCRdb's table is partial and in-frame only. The V and J calls and clone size are taken from that table; D and trimming were inferred from the DNA. The profile shows around 300,000 clones, 80% to 90% of them singletons. This receptor was identified in a man younger than 45 who had recovered from COVID-19. The sequenced sample was PBMCs or T cells enriched from blood (not recorded which).

The CDR3 loop reads CASASGGWGTEAFF. In nucleotides, the CDR3 is TGTGCCAGCGCATCAGGGGGCTGGGGCACTGAAGCTTTCTTT. V and J are TRBV2 and TRBJ1-1; 8 bases agree with TRBD1. The CDR3 loop spans 14 amino acids. Germline V gene lookup returns CDR1 SNHLY and CDR2 FYNNEI. J gave up 4 bases and V 8 bases, and 9 bases lay outside the gene matches.